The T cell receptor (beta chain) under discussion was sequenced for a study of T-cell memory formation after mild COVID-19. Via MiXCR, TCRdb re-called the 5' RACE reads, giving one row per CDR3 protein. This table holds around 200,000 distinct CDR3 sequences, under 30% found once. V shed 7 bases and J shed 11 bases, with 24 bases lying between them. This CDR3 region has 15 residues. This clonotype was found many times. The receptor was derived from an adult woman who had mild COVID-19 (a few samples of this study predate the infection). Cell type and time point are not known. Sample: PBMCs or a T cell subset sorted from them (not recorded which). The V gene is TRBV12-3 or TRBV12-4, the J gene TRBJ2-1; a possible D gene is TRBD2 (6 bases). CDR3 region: CASTQELAGRAQQFF. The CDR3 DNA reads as TGTGCCAGCACCCAAGAACTAGCCGGTCGAGCACAGCAGTTCTTC.